Described below is a single TCR beta chain sequence and its context. The data were taken from a study of shared clonotypes between healthy human individuals. Both subsets, CD45RA+ naive and CD45RA-negative memory, were split from the CD4+ cells. The method was immunoSEQ multiplex PCR; TCRdb's version includes in-frame clones alone and lacks a portion of them. Counted here are fewer than 2.5 million clones, approximately 94% occurring once; the ten biggest clones make up around 0.37%. This CDR3 comprises 15 residues. V shed 5 bases and J shed 4 bases, with 18 bases lying between them. The germline V gene has CDR1 SEHNR and CDR2 FQNEAQ (reference sequence).

This chain links TRBV7-9 with TRBJ2-7; D is possibly TRBD1 (5 bases). The sequenced sample consisted of naive CD4+ T cells from PBMCs. Subset indicated: CD45RA+ positively selected. This TCR was recovered from a young man in good health. Some clones in this sample may be carry-over from other donors' samples. The CDR3: CASSTVVSGQYEQYF. In DNA form, the CDR3 reads TGTGCCAGCAGCACAGTTGTGTCAGGGCAGTACGAGCAGTACTTC.